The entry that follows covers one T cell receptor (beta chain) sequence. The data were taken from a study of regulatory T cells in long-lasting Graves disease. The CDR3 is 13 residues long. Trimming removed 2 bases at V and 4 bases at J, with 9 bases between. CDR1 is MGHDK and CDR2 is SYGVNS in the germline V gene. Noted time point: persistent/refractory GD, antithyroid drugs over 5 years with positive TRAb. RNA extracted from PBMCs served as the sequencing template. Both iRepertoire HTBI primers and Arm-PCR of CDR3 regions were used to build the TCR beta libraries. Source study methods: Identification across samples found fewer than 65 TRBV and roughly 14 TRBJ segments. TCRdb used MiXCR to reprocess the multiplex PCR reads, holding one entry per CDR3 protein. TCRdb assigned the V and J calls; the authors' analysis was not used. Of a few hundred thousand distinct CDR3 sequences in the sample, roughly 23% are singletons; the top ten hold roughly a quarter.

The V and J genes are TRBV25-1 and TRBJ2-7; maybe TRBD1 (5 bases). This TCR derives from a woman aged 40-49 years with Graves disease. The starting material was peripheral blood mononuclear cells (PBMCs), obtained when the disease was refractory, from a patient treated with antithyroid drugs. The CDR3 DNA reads TGTGCCAGCAGTGAAAATCAGGGATACGAGCAGTACTTC. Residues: CASSENQGYEQYF.